The 10 T cell receptor beta chains given below trace back to one sample, sequenced in a study of neurological immune-mediated disorders. TCRdb reprocessed the 5' RACE reads with MiXCR, giving one entry per CDR3 protein. The sample yields under 60,000 distinct CDR3 sequences, about 3.7% seen once. Sequencing was carried out using PBMCs. Source of these receptors: a man in his forties or fifties with multiple sclerosis.

This clonotype was seen repeatedly, ten times or more. The chain combines TRBV20-1 with TRBJ2-3; TRBD1 matches at 7 bases. In germline, CDR1 is DFQATT, CDR2 SNEGSKA (reference sequence). This CDR3 spans 16 amino acids. V dropped 3 bases and J dropped 0; count of bases not matched to a gene: 9. CDR3 nucleotide sequence: TGCAGTGCTAGCCCCGGTTGGGACAGAAGCACAGATACGCAGTATTTT. This gives the protein CSASPGWDRSTDTQYF.

This clonotype occurred many times. The chain carries TRBV7-6 and TRBJ2-7; a possible D gene is TRBD2 (5 bases). The CDR3 has 13 residues. V lost 3 bases, J lost 0 bases, and 6 bases lay in between. CDR1 is SGHVS and CDR2 is FNYEAQ in the germline V gene. As DNA, the CDR3 is TGTGCCAGCAGCTTCGGGGACTCCTACGAGCAGTACTTC. This encodes CASSFGDSYEQYF.

A remark on this clonotype: A much larger clone is a single base away; this may be a read error. The rearrangement joins TRBV20-1 to TRBJ1-5; 8 bases map to TRBD1. Germline V gives CDR1 DFQATT, CDR2 SNEGSKA (reference sequence). This CDR3 region has 14 residues. J gave up 1 base and V 6 bases, and 5 bases lay outside the gene matches. The DNA for the CDR3 is TGCAGTGCGTCCGACAGGGGAAGCAATCAGCCCCAGCATTTT. Its protein product is CSASDRGSNQPQHF.

This clonotype was seen a few times. A much larger clone sits a single nucleotide away, making a read error possible. The CDR3: CATSDAGTGTANYGYTF. The CDR3, as DNA: TGTGCCACCAGTGATGCCGGGACAGGGACCGCTAACTATGGCTACACCTTC. The genes are TRBV24-1 and TRBJ1-2, with 9 bases fitting TRBD1. The CDR3 has 17 residues. Trimming at V came to 3 bases and at J to 0 bases, leaving 7 bases not matched to a gene. Per germline, CDR1 KGHDR and CDR2 SFDVKD.

This clonotype has ten or more counts. The rearrangement links TRBV5-6 to TRBJ2-2; TRBD1 aligns across 7 bases. CDR1 SGHDT and CDR2 YYEEEE come from the germline V gene. This CDR3 spans 16 amino acids. J gave up 3 bases and V 5 bases, and 10 bases lay outside the gene matches. The CDR3 sequence: CASSSTGTAYTGELFF. In nucleotides, the CDR3 is TGTGCCAGCAGTTCTACCGGGACAGCCTACACCGGGGAGCTGTTTTTT.

This clonotype was detected ten times or more. The chain couples TRBV20-1 to TRBJ1-4; 8 nucleotides match TRBD1. Unmatched junction bases numbered 3, after V lost 0 bases and J lost 6 bases. Germline CDR1 and CDR2: DFQATT and SNEGSKA (reference sequence). The CDR3 has 14 residues. The CDR3 DNA follows: TGCAGTGCTAGAGATGCAGGGGGCGATGAAAAACTGTTTTTT. As protein: CSARDAGGDEKLFF.

Many counts were recorded for this clonotype. The V call is TRBV7-3, the J call TRBJ1-1; 10 bases map to TRBD1. CDR3 length equals 15 residues. With V trimmed by 0 bases and J by 3 bases, 1 base remained unmatched. Germline CDR1 SGHTA, CDR2 FQGTGA. CDR3: CASSLTGTGDTEAFF. CDR3 DNA sequence: TGTGCCAGCAGCTTAACCGGGACAGGGGACACTGAAGCTTTCTTT. The whole variable domain, filled in from reference TRBV7-3 and TRBJ1-1, reads GAGVSQTPSNKVTEKGKYVELRCDPISGHTALYWYRQSLGQGPEFLIYFQGTGAADDSGLPNDRFFAVRPEGSVSTLKIQRTERGDSAVYLCASSLTGTGDTEAFFGQGTRLTVV.

The table lists this clonotype with many counts. The rearrangement uses TRBV12-3 or TRBV12-4 and TRBJ1-1; TRBD1 matches 7 bases. The CDR3 loop spans 13 amino acids. With V trimmed by 8 bases and J by 1 base, 4 bases remained unmatched. The CDR3 sequence: CASFDRANTEAFF. The CDR3 DNA reads as TGTGCCAGCTTCGACAGGGCGAACACTGAAGCTTTCTTT.

This clonotype was seen once. The chain carries TRBV30 and TRBJ1-1; D is uncertain. V lost 3 bases, J lost 1 base, and 3 bases lay in between. The CDR3 is made up of 11 amino acids. From germline, CDR1 is GTSNPN and CDR2 SVGIG (reference sequence). Here the CDR3 DNA reads TGTGCCTGGAGACGGAACACTGAAGCTTTCTTT. It yields the protein CAWRRNTEAFF.

This clonotype has ten or more counts. The chain joins TRBV3-1 to TRBJ2-2; the D is unclear. V lost 1 base, J lost 0 bases, and 9 bases lay in between. The CDR3 loop spans 16 amino acids. CDR1 LGHDT and CDR2 YNNKEL come from the germline V gene (reference sequence). CDR3 DNA sequence: TGTGCCAGCAGCCAAGCCCACAGAACGAACACCGGGGAGCTGTTTTTT. Residues: CASSQAHRTNTGELFF.